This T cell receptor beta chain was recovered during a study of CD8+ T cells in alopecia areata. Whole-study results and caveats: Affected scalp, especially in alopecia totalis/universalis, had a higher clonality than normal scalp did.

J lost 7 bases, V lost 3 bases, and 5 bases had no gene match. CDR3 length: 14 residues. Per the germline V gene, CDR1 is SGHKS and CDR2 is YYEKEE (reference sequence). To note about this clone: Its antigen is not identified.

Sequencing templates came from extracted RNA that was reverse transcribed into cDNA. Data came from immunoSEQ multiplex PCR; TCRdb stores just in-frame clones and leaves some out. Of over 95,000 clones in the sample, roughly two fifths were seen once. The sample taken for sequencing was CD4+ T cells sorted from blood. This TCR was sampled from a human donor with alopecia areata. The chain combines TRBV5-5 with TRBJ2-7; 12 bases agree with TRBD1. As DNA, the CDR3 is TGTGCCAGCAGCTGGGACAGGGGGCCTAGGGAGCAGTACTTC. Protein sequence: CASSWDRGPREQYF.